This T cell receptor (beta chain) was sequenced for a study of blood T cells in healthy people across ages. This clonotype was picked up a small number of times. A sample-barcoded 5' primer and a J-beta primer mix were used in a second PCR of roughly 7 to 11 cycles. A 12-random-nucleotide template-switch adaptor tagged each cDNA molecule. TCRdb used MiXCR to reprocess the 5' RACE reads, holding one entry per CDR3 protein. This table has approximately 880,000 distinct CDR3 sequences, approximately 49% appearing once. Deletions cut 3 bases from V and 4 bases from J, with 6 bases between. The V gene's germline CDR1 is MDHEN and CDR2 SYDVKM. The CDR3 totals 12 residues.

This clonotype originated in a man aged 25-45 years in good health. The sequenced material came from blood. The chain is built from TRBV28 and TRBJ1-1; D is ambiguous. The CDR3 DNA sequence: TGTGCCAGCAGTTTCTATGCCACTGAAGCTTTCTTT. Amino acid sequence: CASSFYATEAFF.